These 18 T cell receptor beta chains were all obtained from the same sample, sequenced in a study of blood T cell repertoires in COVID-19. Clones were read by immunoSEQ multiplex PCR, and TCRdb kept only the in-frame ones, dropping some. The data contain approximately 250,000 clones, around 89% of them seen just once; the ten biggest clones take up about 4%. Specimen: PBMCs or T cells enriched from blood (not recorded which). These receptor sequences come from a woman between 25 and 40 years old with acute COVID-19.

The chain joins TRBV5-1 to TRBJ2-7, with 10 bases fitting TRBD2. The J segment lost 4 bases and the V segment lost 5 bases, leaving 9 bases of the junction unmatched. Germline CDR1 reads SGHRS; CDR2 reads YFSETQ. The length of the CDR3 is 15 residues. Here the CDR3 reads CASRPTGTSAYEQYF. CDR3 nucleotide sequence: TGCGCCAGCAGACCCACCGGGACTAGCGCGTACGAGCAGTACTTC.

This clone showed up just once. The chain recombines TRBV24-1 with TRBJ1-5; D is ambiguous. The V gene lost 3 bases and the J gene lost 9 bases, with 14 bases spanning the gap. Germline assignment: CDR1 KGHDR and CDR2 SFDVKD. There are 14 residues in the CDR3. The CDR3 protein is CATSDVGQPGPQHF. The CDR3 DNA reads as TGTGCCACCAGTGATGTCGGCCAGCCGGGGCCCCAGCATTTT.

J is TRBJ2-1 and V is TRBV21-1; TRBD1 reflects the table's D call only, with no check against the DNA. TRBV21-1 is a pseudogene segment. The CDR3 extends over 13 amino acids. The CDR3 sequence is CASRGAGVDEQFF. In DNA, the CDR3 is TGTGCCAGCAGGGGGGCGGGTGTTGATGAGCAGTTCTTC.

The chain couples TRBV19 to TRBJ1-4; no definite D call. Deletions cut 5 bases from V and 3 bases from J, with 7 bases between. The CDR3 totals 13 residues. Germline CDR1 LNHDA, CDR2 SQIVND (reference sequence). CDR3 sequence: CASSGEPNEKLFF. Written as DNA, the CDR3 is TGTGCCAGTAGTGGAGAACCTAATGAAAAACTGTTTTTT.

The chain carries TRBV4-1 and TRBJ2-3; tentatively, D is TRBD1 (6 bases). This CDR3 has 15 residues. Per germline, CDR1 MGHRA and CDR2 YSYEKL. V was trimmed by 0 bases and J by 1 base, leaving 8 bases between them. The CDR3 spells CASSQEAGGTDTQYF. CDR3 in DNA: TGCGCCAGCAGCCAAGAGGCAGGGGGCACAGATACGCAGTATTTT.

This rearrangement joins TRBV6-5 to TRBJ1-3, with 12 bases matching TRBD1. This CDR3 is built from 15 residues. With 7 bases clipped from V and 8 bases from J, the junction kept 9 bases outside the gene matches. The germline V gene encodes CDR1 MNHEY and CDR2 SVGAGI. CDR3 sequence: CASTGGTGGFDTIYF. For the CDR3, the DNA is TGTGCCAGCACCGGCGGGACAGGGGGCTTTGACACCATATATTTT.

This sequence joins TRBV2 and TRBJ1-4, with 10 bases that match TRBD1. The CDR3 runs 14 residues. Germline values: CDR1 SNHLY, CDR2 FYNNEI. The V and J ends lost 4 bases and 7 bases, in that order; junction bases with no gene match: 3. The CDR3 region has the DNA TGTGCCAGCAGTGCCGGGACAGGGGTTGAAAAACTGTTTTTT. This sequence encodes CASSAGTGVEKLFF.

About this clone itself: In the same sample, other DNA sequences code for this CDR3. The rearrangement uses TRBV18 and TRBJ2-7; the D gene is possibly TRBD1 (5 bases). V lost 2 bases and J 3 bases, leaving 8 bases between the germline ends. The CDR3 contains 13 residues. Germline CDR1 is KGHSH and CDR2 is LQKENI. CDR3 amino acids: CASSPGADYEQYF. The CDR3 DNA is TGTGCCAGCTCACCAGGGGCAGACTACGAGCAGTACTTC.

This chain links TRBV4-1 with TRBJ1-6, with a possible D match to TRBD1 (6 bases). CDR3 size: 14 residues. Trimming took 4 bases from V and 7 from J, leaving 11 bases between them. Germline V gene data show CDR1 as MGHRA and CDR2 as YSYEKL. The CDR3 sequence is CASSPRQENSPLHF. CDR3 DNA: TGCGCCAGCAGCCCCCGACAGGAAAATTCACCCCTCCACTTT.

This chain joins TRBV13 and TRBJ2-1; 10 bases are a match to TRBD2. J was trimmed by 7 bases and V by 1 base; bases with no gene match: 4. Per the germline V gene, CDR1 is PRHDT and CDR2 is FYEKMQ (reference sequence). The CDR3 runs 15 residues. The CDR3 coding sequence is TGTGCCAGCAGCTTAGCGTTAGCGGGAGGAAATGAGCAGTTCTTC. It is translated as CASSLALAGGNEQFF.

The rearrangement links TRBV7-9 to TRBJ1-3; TRBD1 agrees at 10 bases. J lost 1 base, V lost 5 bases, and 14 bases had no gene match. The CDR3 consists of 19 residues. CDR1 is SEHNR and CDR2 is FQNEAQ in the germline V gene (reference sequence). CDR3 in amino acids: CASSTLPGQGRSSGNTIYF. As DNA, the CDR3 is TGTGCCAGCAGCACACTTCCGGGACAGGGGAGATCTTCTGGAAACACCATATATTTT.

The rearrangement joins TRBV7-3 to TRBJ2-4; D possibly corresponds to TRBD2 (6 bases). From germline, CDR1 is SGHTA and CDR2 FQGTGA. Trimming pared 6 bases from V and 8 bases from J, leaving 14 bases between. This CDR3 spans 13 amino acids. The chain's CDR3 is CASSLAVWDIQYF. Written as DNA, the CDR3 is TGTGCCAGCAGTTTAGCGGTTTGGGACATTCAGTACTTC.

This chain joins TRBV18 and TRBJ2-1; 9 nucleotides align to TRBD2. The J segment lost 10 bases and the V segment lost 7 bases, leaving 20 bases of the junction unmatched. The V gene's germline CDR1 is KGHSH and CDR2 LQKENI. The CDR3 is 17 residues long. The DNA of the CDR3 is TGTGCCAGCTACAAGATCCTCGGCGGGAGGGCCGCCGGGGAGCAGTTCTTC. It is translated as CASYKILGGRAAGEQFF. Complete variable domain (other parts from reference TRBV18 and TRBJ2-1): NAGVMQNPRHLVRRRGQEARLRCSPMKGHSHVYWYRQLPEEGLKFMVYLQKENIIDESGMPKERFSAEFPKEGPSILRIQQVVRGDSAAYFCASYKILGGRAAGEQFFGPGTRLTVL.

The chain links TRBV5-4 to TRBJ1-1, with TRBD1 identical over 10 bases. Trimming at V came to 3 bases and at J to 3 bases, leaving 5 bases not matched to a gene. Germline V gives CDR1 SGHNT, CDR2 YYREEE (reference sequence). The CDR3 has 15 residues. CDR3 protein: CASSSVGTGDTEAFF. The CDR3 DNA reads as TGTGCCAGCAGCTCTGTAGGGACAGGGGACACTGAAGCTTTCTTT.

The rearrangement joins TRBV29-1 to TRBJ2-1, with 12 bases that match TRBD2. V was clipped by 7 bases and J by 4 bases; unmatched bases: 20. There are 19 residues in the CDR3. The germline gives CDR1 SQVTM, CDR2 ANQGSEA. Written as DNA, the CDR3 is TGCAGCGCTCATGACCCAGGACAGACTAGCGGGAGAGATTACAATGAGCAGTTCTTC. It encodes CSAHDPGQTSGRDYNEQFF.

The V gene is TRBV12-3 or TRBV12-4, the J gene TRBJ1-1; D unresolved. V lost 0 bases and J 1 base, leaving 3 bases between the germline ends. The CDR3 totals 13 residues. The CDR3 protein is CASSLARNTEAFF. The CDR3, as DNA: TGTGCCAGCAGTTTAGCGCGGAACACTGAAGCTTTCTTT.

The chain has TRBV4-1 and TRBJ2-7; 12 bases are shared with TRBD2. Trimming removed 1 base from V and 8 bases from J; junction bases left unmatched: 3. This CDR3 comprises 14 residues. The germline V gene encodes CDR1 MGHRA and CDR2 YSYEKL. CDR3 residues: CASSQGLAGDQQYF. CDR3 in DNA: TGCGCCAGCAGCCAAGGACTAGCGGGAGACCAGCAGTACTTC.

This clone was recorded once. The V call is TRBV29-1, the J call TRBJ2-1; 8 bases match TRBD2. Germline lookup yields CDR1 SQVTM and CDR2 ANQGSEA. The CDR3 sequence is 14 residues long. V shed 5 bases, J shed 4 bases, and the junction held 7 bases outside the gene matches. CDR3 nucleotide sequence: TGCAGCGTTACGGGAACTAGCGGTTACAATGAGCAGTTCTTC. Residues: CSVTGTSGYNEQFF.